The clone carrying this T cell receptor beta chain was observed a single time. In germline, CDR1 is SNHLY, CDR2 FYNNEI. The CDR3 is made up of 14 amino acids. V trimming: 8 bases; J trimming: 5 bases; junction bases outside the gene matches: 8. The data belong to a study of blood T cell repertoires in COVID-19. Overall study: PBMCs, B-cell-depleted T cells, or T cells were the source of the cDNA or gDNA that made up the material.

The data were produced by immunoSEQ multiplex PCR, yet TCRdb's version contains in-frame clones alone and is incomplete. Of about 45,000 clones in the sample, under 85% were seen once. The sequenced sample consisted of peripheral blood. This sequence originates from an elderly woman with acute or convalescent COVID-19. This sequence joins TRBV2 and TRBJ2-7, with TRBD2 matching over 11 bases. CDR3 in DNA: TGTGCCAGCTTTCGGACTAGCGGGCCGAACGAGCAGTACTTC. Protein product: CASFRTSGPNEQYF.